This TCR beta chain is drawn from a study of CD8 T cells in Susac syndrome. Points from the study as a whole: Only a relatively small number of individuals were included in the TCR sequencing and HLA analysis.

The authors reverse transcribed roughly 0.5 to 1 ug RNA with random hexamers. The amplification used immunoSEQ multiplex PCR on TCR beta CDR3; it spanned 54 Vbeta and 13 Jbeta. TCRdb called the immunoSEQ multiplex PCR reads again in MiXCR, with one record for every CDR3 protein. Of about 200,000 distinct CDR3 sequences in the sample, 93% were seen once. Germline V gene sequence: CDR1 SGHTA, CDR2 FQGTGA. Trimming removed 2 bases at V and 1 base at J, with 5 bases between. The CDR3 length is 13 residues. A remark on this clonotype: Its target is unknown.

TCR beta sequencing was performed on blood CD8+ and CD4+ T cells. Controls matched for age and sex were healthy donors. Sequences were obtained from CD4+ T cells from PBMCs. The TCR originated in a human donor in good health. V usage is TRBV7-3 and J usage is TRBJ1-1; D call uncertain. This chain's CDR3 is CASSLFTNTEAFF. CDR3 DNA: TGTGCCAGCAGCTTATTTACGAACACTGAAGCTTTCTTT.